Each of the 21 T cell receptor beta chains below was sequenced from the same sample in a study of early T cells in non-severe SARS-CoV-2 infection. MiXCR, applied by TCRdb to the 5' RACE reads, yields one record per CDR3 protein. Of some 40,000 distinct CDR3 sequences listed, 10% to 15% are singletons. The sequencing sample was made of whole blood. The receptors originated from an adult who was a healthcare worker with PCR-confirmed SARS-CoV-2 infection or an uninfected control (not recorded which).

V usage is TRBV29-1 and J usage is TRBJ2-5; tentative D call: TRBD2 (6 bases). Germline lookup yields CDR1 SQVTM and CDR2 ANQGSEA. V was shortened by 5 bases and J by 4 bases, with 14 bases between the two germline ends. This CDR3 has 13 residues. The CDR3 protein is CSVYLRGGETQYF. The CDR3 DNA reads as TGCAGCGTTTACTTGCGGGGCGGAGAGACCCAGTACTTC.

This clonotype was seen a handful of times. The CDR3 spells CASSQPTGQGGNGYTF. The CDR3, as DNA: TGTGCCAGCAGCCAACCCACCGGACAGGGAGGGAACGGCTACACCTTC. J is TRBJ1-2 and V is TRBV3-1; TRBD1 matches 8 bases. With V trimmed by 2 bases and J by 8 bases, 13 bases remained unmatched. This CDR3 region has 16 residues. CDR1 and CDR2 from the germline V gene are LGHDT and YNNKEL (reference sequence).

This clonotype was detected a few times. The CDR3 protein is CASSLLTGGEGELFF. CDR3 DNA: TGTGCCAGCAGCTTATTAACGGGGGGCGAGGGGGAGCTGTTTTTT. The chain uses TRBV7-2 and TRBJ2-2; possibly TRBD2 for D (7 bases). CDR1 is SGHTA, CDR2 FQGNSA, per germline. V shed 2 bases and J shed 8 bases, with 15 bases lying between them. The CDR3 runs to 15 residues.

The sample holds a few counts of this clonotype. As DNA, the CDR3 is TGTGCCAGCAGTGGGACTAGCGGGTCAGGCACAGATACGCAGTATTTT. It codes for CASSGTSGSGTDTQYF. V is TRBV6-4 and J is TRBJ2-3, with 11 bases fitting TRBD2. This CDR3 region has 16 residues. The V and J ends lost 4 bases and 1 base, in that order; junction bases with no gene match: 4. The V gene's germline CDR1 is MRHNA and CDR2 SNTAGT.

The V gene is TRBV29-1, the J gene TRBJ2-2; 8 bases agree with TRBD2. CDR3 length: 14 residues. Looked up from germline, CDR1 is SQVTM and CDR2 is ANQGSEA. V lost 7 bases to trimming and J lost 0 bases; unmatched junction nucleotides: 4. CDR3 sequence reads: CSGLAGSNTGELFF. The DNA for the CDR3 is TGCAGCGGATTAGCGGGATCGAACACCGGGGAGCTGTTTTTT.

This clonotype appeared a few times. The rearrangement uses TRBV27 and TRBJ2-2; no firm D call. This CDR3 is built from 13 residues. Germline values: CDR1 MNHEY, CDR2 SMNVEV (reference sequence). Trimming shortened V by 7 bases and J by 3 bases, and 9 bases separated the two germline ends. CDR3 DNA sequence: TGTGCCAGCATCTCCCGACACACCGGGGAGCTGTTTTTT. Translation: CASISRHTGELFF.

In its sample, this clonotype was seen a few times. V and J are TRBV9 and TRBJ2-4; D may be TRBD2 (5 bases). With 0 bases removed from V and 8 bases from J, the gap between germline ends came to 12 bases. Looked up from germline, CDR1 is SGDLS and CDR2 is YYNGEE. This CDR3 is built from 14 residues. Written as DNA, the CDR3 is TGTGCCAGCAGCGTAGAGCTAGCCAGAGACATTCAGTACTTC. Amino acids: CASSVELARDIQYF.

This clonotype was detected a few times. The chain links TRBV29-1 to TRBJ1-6; TRBD1 aligns across 8 bases. Germline CDR1 SQVTM, CDR2 ANQGSEA. Unmatched junction bases numbered 6, after V lost 4 bases and J lost 10 bases. CDR3 length equals 13 residues. In DNA form, the CDR3 reads TGCAGCGTTGCTGACAGGGGAGGCTCACCCCTCCACTTT. Translation gives CSVADRGGSPLHF.

This clonotype appeared a few times. This chain uses TRBV6-1 with TRBJ1-5; D is unclear. There are 15 residues in the CDR3. Trimming removed 4 bases at V and 0 bases at J, with 10 bases between. Germline V lookup: CDR1 MNHNS, CDR2 SASEGT. The chain's CDR3 is CASSVSADSNQPQHF. In DNA, the CDR3 is TGTGCCAGCAGTGTAAGTGCCGATAGCAATCAGCCCCAGCATTTT.

The chain is built from TRBV11-2 and TRBJ2-6; D tentatively reads TRBD1 or TRBD2 (5 bases each). Germline V CDR1 and CDR2: SGHAT, FQNNGV. There are 17 residues in the CDR3. V was pared by 5 bases and J by 4 bases, with 18 bases between. The CDR3 loop is CASSGRGQPLGANVLTF. CDR3 nucleotides: TGTGCCAGCAGCGGACGGGGCCAGCCTTTAGGGGCCAACGTCCTGACTTTC.

The chain has TRBV28 and TRBJ2-1, with D possibly TRBD2 on 5 matching bases. V was cut by 4 bases and J by 6 bases, with 13 bases left in between. The CDR3 consists of 14 residues. Germline lookup yields CDR1 MDHEN and CDR2 SYDVKM. CDR3 bases: TGTGCCAGCAGTTACTCAGGAGGAGGCAATGAGCAGTTCTTC. Translated, it gives CASSYSGGGNEQFF.

Only a few counts were recorded for this clonotype. This chain connects TRBV7-8 to TRBJ2-3; TRBD2 matches at 9 bases. The CDR3 runs to 16 residues. Germline V gene sequence: CDR1 SGHVS, CDR2 FQNEAQ. V lost 3 bases to trimming and J lost 4 bases; unmatched junction nucleotides: 8. The CDR3 sequence is CASSFSSSGNADTQYF. As DNA, the CDR3 is TGTGCCAGCAGCTTTAGTTCTAGCGGGAACGCAGATACGCAGTATTTT.

This clonotype has a count of ten or more. This chain joins TRBV20-1 and TRBJ2-7, with D possibly being TRBD1 or TRBD2 (7 bases each). The CDR3 is made up of 16 amino acids. Trimming stripped 1 base from V and 2 bases from J, with 18 bases between. In germline, CDR1 is DFQATT, CDR2 SNEGSKA (reference sequence). This chain's CDR3 is CSARGRQGRGAYEQYF. The DNA of the CDR3 is TGCAGTGCTAGAGGGCGACAGGGACGGGGGGCCTACGAGCAGTACTTC.

This clonotype was detected ten times or more. CDR3 nucleotide sequence: TGTGCCAGCAGCTTAGGGGTGAACACTGAAGCTTTCTTT. The encoded protein is CASSLGVNTEAFF. The chain links TRBV11-2 to TRBJ1-1; D gene unclear. Germline V gene data show CDR1 as SGHAT and CDR2 as FQNNGV. With 1 base removed from V and 0 bases from J, the gap between germline ends came to 3 bases. The CDR3 contains 13 residues.

This chain uses TRBV9 with TRBJ2-2; possibly TRBD2 for D (5 bases). This CDR3 comprises 14 residues. The ends were cut back, 0 bases at V and 5 bases at J, with 8 bases in the middle. Germline CDR1 reads SGDLS; CDR2 reads YYNGEE. The CDR3 region has the DNA TGTGCCAGCAGCGTAGCTGAGGGTACCGGGGAGCTGTTTTTT. Protein product: CASSVAEGTGELFF.

This clonotype came up a few times. V usage is TRBV7-2 and J usage is TRBJ2-6; TRBD1 matches at 10 bases. Germline CDR1 reads SGHTA; CDR2 reads FQGNSA. V dropped 1 base and J dropped 12; count of bases not matched to a gene: 6. This CDR3 has 15 residues. The CDR3 DNA reads as TGTGCCAGCAGCTTAGATCGTAGGGACAGGGGCGTCCTGACTTTC. Translated, it gives CASSLDRRDRGVLTF. Full variable domain (rest looked up from reference TRBV7-2 and TRBJ2-6): GAGVSQSPSNKVTEKGKDVELRCDPISGHTALYWYRQSLGQGLEFLIYFQGNSAPDKSGLPSDRFSAERTGGSVSTLTIQRTQQEDSAVYLCASSLDRRDRGVLTFGAGSRLTVL.

This clonotype was seen repeatedly, ten times or more. The rearrangement joins TRBV3-1 to TRBJ2-1; 7 bases align to TRBD2. The CDR3 sequence is 14 residues long. Per germline, CDR1 LGHDT and CDR2 YNNKEL (reference sequence). J gave up 8 bases and V 4 bases, and 8 bases lay outside the gene matches. The CDR3 DNA reads as TGTGCCAGCAGCCTTTCCGGGGGGAGCGATGAGCAGTTCTTC. It codes for CASSLSGGSDEQFF.

J is TRBJ1-5 and V is TRBV6-4; no firm D call. Germline V lookup: CDR1 MRHNA, CDR2 SNTAGT. The CDR3 is 15 residues long. Trimming removed 4 bases at V and 6 bases at J, with 16 bases between. This chain's CDR3 is CASSATAYDGQPQHF. The CDR3, as DNA: TGTGCCAGCAGTGCAACCGCGTATGACGGTCAGCCCCAGCATTTT.

This clonotype was detected ten times or more. The chain couples TRBV4-1 to TRBJ1-5; D uncertain. The germline CDR1 and CDR2 sequences are MGHRA and YSYEKL. V lost 0 bases, J lost 12 bases, and 12 bases lay in between. This CDR3 region has 13 residues. The CDR3 spells CASSQDGGGVQHF. CDR3 coding DNA: TGCGCCAGCAGCCAAGACGGTGGCGGGGTCCAGCATTTT.

This clonotype has at least ten counts. This chain connects TRBV7-2 to TRBJ1-6; D perhaps matches TRBD1 (6 bases). Between the trimmed V and J ends, which lost 2 bases and 8 bases, there was a span of 16 bases. Germline values: CDR1 SGHTA, CDR2 FQGNSA. The CDR3 loop spans 16 amino acids. CDR3 residues: CASSLQGPAAYSPLHF. DNA for the CDR3: TGTGCCAGCAGCTTACAGGGGCCGGCCGCCTATTCACCCCTCCACTTT. The full variable domain, completed using reference TRBV7-2 and TRBJ1-6, is GAGVSQSPSNKVTEKGKDVELRCDPISGHTALYWYRQSLGQGLEFLIYFQGNSAPDKSGLPSDRFSAERTGGSVSTLTIQRTQQEDSAVYLCASSLQGPAAYSPLHFGNGTRLTVT.

This clonotype appeared a few times. The chain couples TRBV7-2 to TRBJ2-2; D might be TRBD2 (6 bases). CDR1 is SGHTA, CDR2 FQGNSA, per germline. The CDR3 has 16 amino acids. The ends were cut back, 5 bases at V and 0 bases at J, with 13 bases in the middle. Here the CDR3 reads CASSRERAANTGELFF. In DNA, the CDR3 is TGTGCCAGCAGCCGCGAGCGGGCCGCGAACACCGGGGAGCTGTTTTTT.